The rows below give T cell receptor beta chains drawn from one sample of a study of T cells in lung cancer brain metastases. Profiling relied on immunoSEQ multiplex PCR, and the TCRdb table lists in-frame clones only, not all of them. In the table there are about 2,500 clones, over 80% of which are singletons. Material: tumor tissue from a brain metastasis. Receptors originate from a man in his sixties or seventies with non-small cell lung cancer that had spread to the brain. The CDR3 runs from the conserved cysteine through the conserved F or W. A D gene is named only where the DNA matches it firmly. Not every row has a clone size; where given, it reads once, few, many or a size class.

. . TRBJ2-3 TRBV7-2 CASSSTSDPTDTQYF
TRBD2 . TRBJ2-2 TRBV7-2 CASSLLAGTGELFF
. few TRBJ1-5 TRBV6-6 CASSYGGNNQPQHF
TRBD1 . TRBJ1-5 TRBV29-1 CSVAPGGNQPQHF
TRBD2 . TRBJ2-5 TRBV4-2 CASSQEKRGIQETQYF
TRBD1 . TRBJ2-5 TRBV27 CASSQDRGWETQYF
. . TRBJ2-6 TRBV7-2 CASSLGFSGANVLTF
. . TRBJ2-5 TRBV11-2 CASSLGTAVGLETQYF
. . TRBJ1-2 TRBV19 CASSIDLRPDYSYTF
TRBD2 . TRBJ2-1 TRBV7-2 CASSLGRESNEQFF
. . TRBJ2-3 TRBV6-6 CASSRENTDTQYF
. . TRBJ2-2 TRBV14 CASSQELMSMNTGELFF
. . TRBJ1-5 TRBV6-4 CASAMNGNQPQHF
. . TRBJ2-7 TRBV9 CASSVDLIRSEQYF
TRBD1 . TRBJ2-2 TRBV7-2 CASSPRQGLNTGELFF
. . TRBJ2-7 TRBV30 CAWQADSYEQYF
. . TRBJ2-4 TRBV29-1 CSVGQGIDIQYF
TRBD2 . TRBJ2-1 TRBV5-4 CASSLAVAGGREQFF
. . TRBJ2-6 TRBV5-1 CASSLEFYSSGANVLTF
TRBD1 . TRBJ1-4 TRBV4-1 CASSQDPSTGGGEKLFF
. once TRBJ2-2 TRBV9 CASSVEWAANTGELFF
. . TRBJ2-5 TRBV6-6 CASSRGEETQYF
. . TRBJ1-1 TRBV18 CASSPGAGMNTEAFF
. . TRBJ1-6 TRBV30 CAWRGENSSLHF
. . TRBJ2-6 TRBV5-6 CASQREGSGANVLTF
. . TRBJ1-1 TRBV6-1 CASRVNTEAFF
. . TRBJ1-4 TRBV19 CASSPQAPDVSTEKLFF
TRBD2 . TRBJ2-3 TRBV5-1 CASSEASGRAADTQYF
. . TRBJ2-2 TRBV7-9 CASSLAVAGTGELFF
TRBD1 . TRBJ2-2 TRBV14 CASGRQGPNTGELFF
. . TRBJ1-5 TRBV28 CASSRQVPLGQPQHF
TRBD2 . TRBJ2-7 TRBV30 CAWRRAGVHEQYF
. . TRBJ1-4 TRBV9 CASSVDARGKLFF
. . TRBJ1-1 TRBV9 CASSVGWGMNTEAFF
TRBD2 . TRBJ2-2 TRBV27 CASSFRLAGALTGELFF
. . TRBJ2-2 TRBV7-2 CASSLTTGELFF
. . TRBJ2-3 TRBV10-2 CASMADRTGTDTQYF
. . TRBJ1-1 TRBV14 CASSHQENTEAFF
. . TRBJ2-1 TRBV4-2 CASSQDASRSYNEQFF
. . TRBJ1-2 TRBV7-2 CASSDDRRNYGYTF
. . TRBJ1-1 TRBV5-1 CASSWDPRGTEAFF
. . TRBJ2-7 TRBV19 CASSSTYSYEQYF
. . TRBJ1-1 TRBV15 CATSGLGTNTEAFF
TRBD2 . TRBJ2-3 TRBV12-5 CASGLVAGGTDTQYF
. . TRBJ2-2 TRBV27 CATARGWDTGELFF
TRBD1 few TRBJ1-5 TRBV6-1 CASKGQGTSNQPQHF